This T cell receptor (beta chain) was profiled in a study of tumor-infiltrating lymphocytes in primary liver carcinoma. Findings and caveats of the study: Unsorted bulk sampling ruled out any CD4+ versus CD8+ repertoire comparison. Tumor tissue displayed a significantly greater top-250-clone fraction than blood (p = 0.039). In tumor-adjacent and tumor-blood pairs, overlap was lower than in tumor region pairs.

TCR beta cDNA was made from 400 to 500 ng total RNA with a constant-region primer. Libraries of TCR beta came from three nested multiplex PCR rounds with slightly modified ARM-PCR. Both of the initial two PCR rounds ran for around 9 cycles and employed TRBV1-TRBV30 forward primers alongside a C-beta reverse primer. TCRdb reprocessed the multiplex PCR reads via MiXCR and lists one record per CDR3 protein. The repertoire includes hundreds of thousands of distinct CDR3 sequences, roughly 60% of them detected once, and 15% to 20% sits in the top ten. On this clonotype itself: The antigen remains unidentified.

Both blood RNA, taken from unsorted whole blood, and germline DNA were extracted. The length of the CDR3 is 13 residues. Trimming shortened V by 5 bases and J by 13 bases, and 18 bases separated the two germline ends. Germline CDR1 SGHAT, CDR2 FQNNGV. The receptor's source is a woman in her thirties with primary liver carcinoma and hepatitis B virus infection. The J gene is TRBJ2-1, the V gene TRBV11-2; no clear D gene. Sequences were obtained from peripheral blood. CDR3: CASSIDWFSEQFF. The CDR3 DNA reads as TGTGCCAGCAGCATTGACTGGTTCAGTGAACAGTTCTTC.